This T cell receptor (beta chain) was captured by sequencing in a study of blood T cell repertoires in COVID-19. About the study: COVID-19 samples, acute and convalescent, were from the United States, Italy and Spain.

The repertoire was sequenced with immunoSEQ multiplex PCR; TCRdb's copy has only in-frame clones and lacks some. The table lists 240,000 or so clones, 70% to 80% of them singletons. CDR1 and CDR2 (germline): SEHNR, FQNEAQ (reference sequence). V lost 5 bases to trimming and J lost 8 bases, with 15 bases between them. The CDR3 is made up of 14 amino acids. The receptor was isolated from a woman aged 80 or older with acute or convalescent COVID-19. V gene TRBV7-9 combines with J gene TRBJ1-4, with unresolved D. The material sequenced was peripheral blood. CDR3 residues: CASSPRRFGEKLFF. The CDR3 DNA follows: TGTGCCAGCAGCCCCCGGAGGTTTGGCGAAAAACTGTTTTTT.